The 17 T cell receptor beta chains below were found in one sample sequenced in a study of cytomegalovirus exposure and HLA in healthy donors. 60 Vbeta and 13 Jbeta primers were used in PCR. TCRdb keeps only in-frame clones here, not all; method: immunoSEQ multiplex PCR. The sample has 180,000 or so clones; 75% to 85% are singletons. The specimen sequenced was PBMCs. Receptors were obtained from a female donor in good health and CMV-seronegative.

The genes are TRBV19 and TRBJ1-2; D not resolved. The CDR3 length is 15 residues. The ends were cut back, 3 bases at V and 5 bases at J, with 16 bases in the middle. Per the germline V gene, CDR1 is LNHDA and CDR2 is SQIVND (reference sequence). The CDR3 here is CASSIYPPGYYGYTF. The CDR3 nucleotides read TGTGCCAGTAGTATTTACCCCCCGGGGTATTATGGCTACACCTTC.

This chain connects TRBV7-2 to TRBJ2-3; D is uncertain. Trimming left V 2 bases short and J 2 bases short, with 14 bases between. The CDR3 has 16 residues. Germline CDR1 is SGHTA and CDR2 is FQGNSA. CDR3: CASSLRMSESTDTQYF. The CDR3 DNA sequence: TGTGCCAGCAGCTTAAGAATGTCAGAATCCACAGATACGCAGTATTTT.

Worth noting for this clone: A junction boundary mismatches the germline segment, possibly from a read error. This chain uses TRBV15 with TRBJ2-3, with a weak D call TRBD1 (7 bases). The CDR3 contains 14 residues. Germline CDR1 reads LNHNV; CDR2 reads YYDKDF (reference sequence). The CDR3 spells CATRTSGGTDAQYF. For the CDR3, the DNA is TGTGCCACCAGAACATCTGGGGGGACAGATGCGCAGTATTTT.

This clone was observed a handful of times. The rearrangement joins TRBV9 to TRBJ1-1, with 8 nucleotides matching TRBD1. Germline assignment: CDR1 SGDLS and CDR2 YYNGEE. The CDR3 totals 14 residues. The trim removed 2 bases at V and 5 bases at J, leaving 5 bases unmatched. The CDR3 nucleotides are TGTGCCAGCAGCGTCGCAGGGGGCGGAACTGAAGCTTTCTTT. Its translation is CASSVAGGGTEAFF.

This sequence joins TRBV6-5 and TRBJ1-2; D is undetermined. The V end was cut by 1 base, the J end by 13 bases, with 16 bases between. The CDR3 totals 13 residues. Per the germline V gene, CDR1 is MNHEY and CDR2 is SVGAGI. CDR3 sequence (DNA): TGTGCCAGCAGTTACTTTGCAGGTCCAGTCTCCACCTTC. It is translated as CASSYFAGPVSTF.

The V call is TRBV6-1, the J call TRBJ2-5; D is possibly TRBD2 (7 bases). V lost 6 bases and J lost 7, with 18 bases in between. The CDR3 loop spans 14 amino acids. Germline V CDR1 and CDR2: MNHNS, SASEGT. The DNA for the CDR3 is TGTGCCAGCAGCCCCGCGCAGGGGAGGGGGACCCAGTACTTC. Encoded protein: CASSPAQGRGTQYF.

The rearrangement uses TRBV5-4 and TRBJ2-3; D is unclear. Germline V gene data show CDR1 as SGHNT and CDR2 as YYREEE (reference sequence). V was clipped by 0 bases and J by 2 bases, with 13 bases between them. This CDR3 has 16 residues. CDR3 DNA: TGTGCCAGCAGCTTGGTGAGTGCTCCACCCACAGATACGCAGTATTTT. This translates into CASSLVSAPPTDTQYF.

On this clone itself: A read error may produce the germline difference seen at one junction end. This chain joins TRBV6-5 and TRBJ2-6; 9 bases agree with TRBD1. Germline CDR1 MNHEY, CDR2 SVGAGI. CDR3 length: 13 amino acids. Written as DNA, the CDR3 is TGTGCCAGCAGTCTACAGGGGGCCAACGGCCTGACTTTC. It yields the protein CASSLQGANGLTF.

The rearrangement uses TRBV28 and TRBJ2-2, with TRBD1 matching over 7 bases. J lost 1 base, V lost 6 bases, and 11 bases had no gene match. From germline, CDR1 is MDHEN and CDR2 SYDVKM. This CDR3 contains 17 residues. For the CDR3, the DNA is TGTGCCAGCAGACTATCCTCGGGACAGCTGAACACCGGGGAGCTGTTTTTT. This encodes CASRLSSGQLNTGELFF.

The chain recombines TRBV7-8 with TRBJ1-1, with unresolved D. The CDR3 loop spans 16 amino acids. The V gene's germline CDR1 is SGHVS and CDR2 FQNEAQ. The V end was cut by 4 bases, the J end by 1 base, with 16 bases between. The CDR3 loop is CASSYYTGKGNTEAFF. The DNA for the CDR3 is TGTGCCAGCAGCTACTACACCGGTAAAGGGAACACTGAAGCTTTCTTT.

The chain uses TRBV5-4 and TRBJ2-5, with TRBD2 identical over 7 bases. This CDR3 has 14 residues. Germline V CDR1 and CDR2: SGHNT, YYREEE (reference sequence). Trimming removed 0 bases from V and 5 bases from J; junction bases left unmatched: 4. DNA for the CDR3: TGTGCCAGCAGCTTGGGACTAGCAGCCGAGACCCAGTACTTC. Its translation: CASSLGLAAETQYF.

The rearrangement joins TRBV7-2 to TRBJ2-5; D gene unclear. V lost 5 bases to trimming and J lost 2 bases, with 21 bases between them. This CDR3 has 17 amino acids. CDR1 and CDR2 from the germline V gene are SGHTA and FQGNSA. As DNA, the CDR3 is TGTGCCAGCAGCCCACTTGTGACTTCGACGACGCAAGAGACCCAGTACTTC. Translated: CASSPLVTSTTQETQYF.

The chain links TRBV10-3 to TRBJ1-2, with TRBD1 identical over 8 bases. This CDR3 comprises 14 residues. With V trimmed by 9 bases and J by 5 bases, 11 bases remained unmatched. Germline assignment: CDR1 ENHRY and CDR2 SYGVKD. The CDR3 region is CAIRQDRDNYGYTF. CDR3 coding DNA: TGTGCCATTCGACAGGACAGGGATAATTATGGCTACACCTTC.

The V gene is TRBV30, the J gene TRBJ1-2; D is perhaps TRBD1 (6 bases). The CDR3 runs to 14 residues. The germline V and J ends were trimmed by 1 base and 9 bases, with 18 bases remaining between them. The germline CDR1 and CDR2 sequences are GTSNPN and SVGIG (reference sequence). The CDR3 loop reads CAWSESWSGDSYTF. DNA of the CDR3: TGTGCCTGGAGTGAATCTTGGTCAGGGGATAGCTACACCTTC.

The V call is TRBV5-1, the J call TRBJ1-1; TRBD1 matches 11 bases. Germline-derived CDR1 and CDR2 are SGHRS and YFSETQ. The CDR3 runs to 15 residues. J lost 3 bases, V lost 5 bases, and 6 bases had no gene match. As DNA, the CDR3 is TGCGCCAGCAGTACAGGACAGGGGGCGGACACTGAAGCTTTCTTT. It translates to CASSTGQGADTEAFF.

In its sample, this clone was seen once. This rearrangement joins TRBV6-5 to TRBJ1-1; 7 bases match TRBD1. Trimming cost V 5 bases and J 5 bases; bases outside gene matches: 8. This CDR3 is built from 14 residues. Germline values: CDR1 MNHEY, CDR2 SVGAGI. Written as DNA, the CDR3 is TGTGCCAGCAGTACTAGACAGGGTATAACTGAAGCTTTCTTT. Protein product: CASSTRQGITEAFF.

This clone has a single count. J is TRBJ1-6 and V is TRBV9; unclear D gene. Germline loops: CDR1 SGDLS, CDR2 YYNGEE. Deletions cut 0 bases from V and 6 bases from J, with 7 bases between. The CDR3 consists of 14 residues. The CDR3 sequence is CASSVERSNSPLHF. CDR3 in DNA: TGTGCCAGCAGCGTAGAGAGGAGTAATTCACCCCTCCACTTT.